This T cell receptor beta chain was obtained from a study of blood T cell repertoires in COVID-19. Profiling relied on immunoSEQ multiplex PCR, and the TCRdb table lists in-frame clones only, not all of them. The data show 200,000 to 250,000 clones, approximately 88% seen once. Trimming cost V 2 bases and J 7 bases; bases outside gene matches: 8. Germline lookup yields CDR1 MDHEN and CDR2 SYDVKM. CDR3 length equals 16 residues. The source is a man aged 18 to 35 with acute COVID-19. The sequenced sample consisted of PBMCs or T cells enriched from blood (not recorded which). The chain employs TRBV28 and TRBJ2-1, with 10 bases fitting TRBD2. The CDR3 DNA follows: TGTGCCAGCAGTTTACAGGCACTAGCGGGAAGGAATGAGCAGTTCTTC. It specifies CASSLQALAGRNEQFF.